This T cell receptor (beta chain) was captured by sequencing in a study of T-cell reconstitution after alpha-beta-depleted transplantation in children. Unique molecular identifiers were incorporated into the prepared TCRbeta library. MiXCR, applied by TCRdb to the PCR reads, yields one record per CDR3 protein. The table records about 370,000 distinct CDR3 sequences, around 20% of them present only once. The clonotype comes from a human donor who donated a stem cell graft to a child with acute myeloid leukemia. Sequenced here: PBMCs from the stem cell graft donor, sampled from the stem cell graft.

The CDR3 DNA reads as TGCAGTGCTAAGCGGGAGACCACAGATACGCAGTATTTT. It translates to CSAKRETTDTQYF. V is TRBV20-1 and J is TRBJ2-3; 8 bases match TRBD2. The CDR3 is 13 amino acids. The V gene end was trimmed by 4 bases and the J gene end by 2 bases; junction bases not matched to a gene: 2. Per germline, CDR1 DFQATT and CDR2 SNEGSKA (reference sequence).